The source of this T cell receptor beta chain is a study of blood T cell repertoires in COVID-19. Study context: Researchers got acute and convalescent COVID-19 samples from the United States, Italy and Spain. The analysed material was cDNA or gDNA that came from T cells, B-cell-depleted T cells, or PBMCs.

The germline V gene encodes CDR1 SGHTA and CDR2 FQGTGA. With 2 bases removed from V and 0 bases from J, the gap between germline ends came to 8 bases. This CDR3 is 14 amino acids long. The authors' processing: Amplification of reference gene primers provided the estimated nucleated cell counts. Clones were sequenced by immunoSEQ multiplex PCR, and TCRdb holds only the in-frame ones, with some missing. D and trimming were read from the DNA, whereas the V and J calls and clone size are those reported in that table. This repertoire shows hundreds of thousands of clones, about four fifths found once; its top ten account for roughly 8%. Seattle patients were enrolled during active infection and followed longitudinally.

The receptor was derived from a woman older than 75 with COVID-19, enrolled during active disease. Input material: peripheral blood. This rearrangement joins TRBV7-3 to TRBJ2-7; no clear D gene. This CDR3 is CASSLFANSYEQYF. The CDR3 DNA follows: TGTGCCAGCAGCTTATTCGCGAACTCCTACGAGCAGTACTTC.